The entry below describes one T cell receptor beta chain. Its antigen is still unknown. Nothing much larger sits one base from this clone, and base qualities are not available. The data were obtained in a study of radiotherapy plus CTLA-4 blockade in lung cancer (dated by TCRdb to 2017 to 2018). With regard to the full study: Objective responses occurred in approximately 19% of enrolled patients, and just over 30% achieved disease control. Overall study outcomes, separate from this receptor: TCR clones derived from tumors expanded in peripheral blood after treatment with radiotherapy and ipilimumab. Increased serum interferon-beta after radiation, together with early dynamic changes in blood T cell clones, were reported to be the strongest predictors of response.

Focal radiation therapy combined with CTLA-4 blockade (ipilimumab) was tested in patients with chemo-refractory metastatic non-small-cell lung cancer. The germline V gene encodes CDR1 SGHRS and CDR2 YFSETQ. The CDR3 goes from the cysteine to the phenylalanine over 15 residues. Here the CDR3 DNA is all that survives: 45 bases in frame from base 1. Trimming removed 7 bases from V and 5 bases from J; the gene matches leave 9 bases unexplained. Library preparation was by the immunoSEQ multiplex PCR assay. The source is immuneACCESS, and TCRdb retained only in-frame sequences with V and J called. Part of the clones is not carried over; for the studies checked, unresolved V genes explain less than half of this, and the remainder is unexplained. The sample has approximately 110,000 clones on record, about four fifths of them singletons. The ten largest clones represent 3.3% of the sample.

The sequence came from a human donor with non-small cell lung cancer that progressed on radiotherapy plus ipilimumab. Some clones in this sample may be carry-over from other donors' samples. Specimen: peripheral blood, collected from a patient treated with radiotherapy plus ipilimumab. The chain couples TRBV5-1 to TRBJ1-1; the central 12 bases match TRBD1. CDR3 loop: CASRDRDRGHTEAFF. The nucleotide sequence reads TGCGCCAGCCGGGACCGGGACAGGGGGCATACTGAAGCTTTCTTT.